This passage covers 2 T cell receptor beta chains from one sample sequenced in a study of CD8+ T cells in alopecia areata. Researchers sorted pooled cutaneous lymph node cells on the basis of CD4, CD8alpha, NKG2D, NKG2ACE and other markers. Following extraction, RNA underwent reverse transcription to cDNA, which served as the sequencing template. Using immunoSEQ multiplex PCR, the repertoire was profiled, and TCRdb retains in-frame clones only, with some absent. Sampling found 270,000 or so clones, none seen once. Sequencing used CD4+ T cells sorted from a lymph node. The source is a C3H/HeJ mouse with alopecia areata. Strain haplotype at MHC: H2-k.

About this clone itself: Mouse names are used for the genes. The read is 4 residues too short to cover the CDR3 end, so that end is filled in from the germline J gene. Other nucleotide sequences in the sample specify the same CDR3. The V gene is TRBV5, the J gene TRBJ2-5; tentatively, D is TRBD2 (6 bases). Germline lookup yields CDR1 LGHNA and CDR2 YNLKQL (reference sequence). This CDR3 contains 15 residues. Deletions cut 0 bases from V and 0 bases from J, with 7 bases between. The sequenced part of the CDR3 DNA is TGTGCCAGCAGCCAAGACTGGGGTAACCAAGAC. Its translation is CASSQDWGNQD. The whole CDR3 protein is CASSQDWGNQDTQYF.

Concerning this clone: Germline and genes here are mouse. The observed sequence ends 4 residues before the CDR3 terminus, with the missing tail filled in from the germline J gene. V gene TRBV13-1 combines with J gene TRBJ2-7; perhaps TRBD2 as D (6 bases). This CDR3 spans 15 amino acids. Per germline, CDR1 NSHNY and CDR2 SYGAGN. The DNA read from the CDR3 is TGTGCCAGCAGTGATGCTGGGGACTCGCAATAT. The encoded protein is CASSDAGDSQY. The whole CDR3 sequence reads CASSDAGDSQYEQYF.